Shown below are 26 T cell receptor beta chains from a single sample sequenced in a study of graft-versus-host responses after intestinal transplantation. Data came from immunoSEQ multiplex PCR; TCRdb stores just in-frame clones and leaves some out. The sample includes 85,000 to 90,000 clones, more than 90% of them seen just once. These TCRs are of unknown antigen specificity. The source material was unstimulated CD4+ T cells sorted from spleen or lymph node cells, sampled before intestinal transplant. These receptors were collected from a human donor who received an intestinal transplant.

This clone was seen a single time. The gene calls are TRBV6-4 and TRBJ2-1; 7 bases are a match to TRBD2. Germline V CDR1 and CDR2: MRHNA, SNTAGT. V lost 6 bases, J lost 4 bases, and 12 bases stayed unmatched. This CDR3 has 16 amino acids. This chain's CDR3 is CASSNSGRSSYNEQFF. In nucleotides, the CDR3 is TGTGCCAGCAGCAATAGCGGGCGCAGCTCATACAATGAGCAGTTCTTC.

CDR3 loop: CASSYDLSGNTIYF. The DNA of the CDR3 is TGTGCCAGCAGTTACGACCTCTCGGGAAACACCATATATTTT. This sequence joins TRBV6-5 and TRBJ1-3; D ambiguous. Between the trimmed V and J ends, which lost 2 bases and 4 bases, there was a span of 9 bases. There are 14 residues in the CDR3. CDR1 MNHEY and CDR2 SVGAGI come from the germline V gene.

CDR3 DNA sequence: TGCGCCAGCAGCTCGGGACCGACTAACGGTGAGCAGTTCTTC. Protein sequence: CASSSGPTNGEQFF. The chain is built from TRBV5-1 and TRBJ2-1; D tentatively fits TRBD1 or TRBD2 (5 bases each). This CDR3 is 14 amino acids long. Between the trimmed V and J ends, which lost 3 bases and 9 bases, there was a span of 16 bases. Germline CDR1 SGHRS, CDR2 YFSETQ. The whole variable domain, filled in from reference TRBV5-1 and TRBJ2-1, reads KAGVTQTPRYLIKTRGQQVTLSCSPISGHRSVSWYQQTPGQGLQFLFEYFSETQRNKGNFPGRFSGRQFSNSRSEMNVSTLELGDSALYLCASSSGPTNGEQFFGPGTRLTVL.

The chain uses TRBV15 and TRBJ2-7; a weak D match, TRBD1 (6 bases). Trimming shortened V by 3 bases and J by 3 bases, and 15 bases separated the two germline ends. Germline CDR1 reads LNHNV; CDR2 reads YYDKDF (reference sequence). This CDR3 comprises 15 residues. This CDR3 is CATSSPDRTRYEQYF. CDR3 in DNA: TGTGCCACCAGCAGTCCTGACAGGACTCGCTACGAGCAGTACTTC.

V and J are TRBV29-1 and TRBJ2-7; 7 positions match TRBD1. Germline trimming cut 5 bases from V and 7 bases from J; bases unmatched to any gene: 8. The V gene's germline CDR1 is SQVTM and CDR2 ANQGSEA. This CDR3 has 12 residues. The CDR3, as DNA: TGCAGCGTTCAACCAGACAGGGCTGAGCAGTACTTC. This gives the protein CSVQPDRAEQYF.

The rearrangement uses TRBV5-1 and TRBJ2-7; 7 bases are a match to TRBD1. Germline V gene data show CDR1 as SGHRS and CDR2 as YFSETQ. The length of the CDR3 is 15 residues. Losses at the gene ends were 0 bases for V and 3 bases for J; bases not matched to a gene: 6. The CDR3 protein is CASSLDLRDSYEQYF. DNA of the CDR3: TGCGCCAGCAGCTTGGATTTACGGGACAGCTACGAGCAGTACTTC.

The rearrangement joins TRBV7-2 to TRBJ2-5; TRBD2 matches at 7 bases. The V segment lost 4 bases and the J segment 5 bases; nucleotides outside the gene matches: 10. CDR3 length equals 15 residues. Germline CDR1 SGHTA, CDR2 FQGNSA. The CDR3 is CASSSPWVLAETQYF. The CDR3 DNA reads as TGTGCCAGCAGCTCCCCATGGGTACTAGCGGAGACCCAGTACTTC. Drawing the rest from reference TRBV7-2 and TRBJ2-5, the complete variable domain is GAGVSQSPSNKVTEKGKDVELRCDPISGHTALYWYRQSLGQGLEFLIYFQGNSAPDKSGLPSDRFSAERTGGSVSTLTIQRTQQEDSAVYLCASSSPWVLAETQYFGPGTRLLVL.

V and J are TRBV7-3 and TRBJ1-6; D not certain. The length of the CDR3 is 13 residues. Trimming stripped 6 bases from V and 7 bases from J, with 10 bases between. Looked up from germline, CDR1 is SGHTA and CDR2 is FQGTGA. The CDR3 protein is CASSSGGNSPLHF. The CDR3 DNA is TGTGCCAGCAGTTCTGGAGGGAATTCACCCCTCCACTTT. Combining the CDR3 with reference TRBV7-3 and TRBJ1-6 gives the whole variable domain GAGVSQTPSNKVTEKGKYVELRCDPISGHTALYWYRQSLGQGPEFLIYFQGTGAADDSGLPNDRFFAVRPEGSVSTLKIQRTERGDSAVYLCASSSGGNSPLHFGNGTRLTVT.

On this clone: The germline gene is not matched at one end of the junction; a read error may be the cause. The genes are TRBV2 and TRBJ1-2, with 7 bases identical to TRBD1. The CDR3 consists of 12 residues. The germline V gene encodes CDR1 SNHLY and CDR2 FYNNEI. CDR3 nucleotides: TGTGCCAGCGGTGACAGGGACTATGGCTACACCTTC. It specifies CASGDRDYGYTF.

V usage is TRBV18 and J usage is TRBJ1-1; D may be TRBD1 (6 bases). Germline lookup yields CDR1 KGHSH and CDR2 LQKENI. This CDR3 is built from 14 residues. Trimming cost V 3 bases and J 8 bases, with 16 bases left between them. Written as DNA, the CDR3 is TGTGCCAGCTCACCCCGGGACACCTCCACCGAAGCTTTCTTT. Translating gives CASSPRDTSTEAFF.

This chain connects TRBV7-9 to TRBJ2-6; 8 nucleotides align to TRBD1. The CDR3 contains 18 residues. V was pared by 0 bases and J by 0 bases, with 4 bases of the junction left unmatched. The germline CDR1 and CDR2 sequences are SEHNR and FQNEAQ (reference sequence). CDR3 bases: TGTGCCAGCAGCTTAGCGGCAGGGGGCTTCTCTGGGGCCAACGTCCTGACTTTC. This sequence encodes CASSLAAGGFSGANVLTF.

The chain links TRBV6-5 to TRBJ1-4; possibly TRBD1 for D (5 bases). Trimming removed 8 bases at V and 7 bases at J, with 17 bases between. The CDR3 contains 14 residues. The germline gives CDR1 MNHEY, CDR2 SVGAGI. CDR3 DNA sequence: TGTGCCAGCCGGGGGGGATCGGCGGGTGAAAAACTGTTTTTT. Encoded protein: CASRGGSAGEKLFF.

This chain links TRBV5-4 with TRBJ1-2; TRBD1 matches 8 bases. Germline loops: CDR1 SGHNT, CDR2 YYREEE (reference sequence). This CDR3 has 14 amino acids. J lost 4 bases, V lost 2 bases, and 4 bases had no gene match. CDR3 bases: TGTGCCAGCAGCTTCAGGGGGCGCGGCTATGGCTACACCTTC. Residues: CASSFRGRGYGYTF.

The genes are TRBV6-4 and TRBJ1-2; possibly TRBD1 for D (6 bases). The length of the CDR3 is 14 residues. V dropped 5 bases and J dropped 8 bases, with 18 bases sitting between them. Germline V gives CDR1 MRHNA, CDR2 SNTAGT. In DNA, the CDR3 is TGTGCCAGCAGTTCGGAACAGGGTCAGGGGGGCTACACCTTC. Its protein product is CASSSEQGQGGYTF.

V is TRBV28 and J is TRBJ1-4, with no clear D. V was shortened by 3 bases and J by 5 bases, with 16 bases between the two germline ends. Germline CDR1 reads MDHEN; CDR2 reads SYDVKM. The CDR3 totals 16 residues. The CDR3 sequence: CASSFLGLRRNEKLFF. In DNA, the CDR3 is TGTGCCAGCAGTTTTTTAGGTTTACGGCGAAATGAAAAACTGTTTTTT.

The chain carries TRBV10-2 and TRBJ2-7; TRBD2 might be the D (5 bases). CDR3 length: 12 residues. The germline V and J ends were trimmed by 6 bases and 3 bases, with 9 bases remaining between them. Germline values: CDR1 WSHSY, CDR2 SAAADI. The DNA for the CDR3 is TGCGCCAGCAGGAGCGGATACTACGAGCAGTACTTC. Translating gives CASRSGYYEQYF.

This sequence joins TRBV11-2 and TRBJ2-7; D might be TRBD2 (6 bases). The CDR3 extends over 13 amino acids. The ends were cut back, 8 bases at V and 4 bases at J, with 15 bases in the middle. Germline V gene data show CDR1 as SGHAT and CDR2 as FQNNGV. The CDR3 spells CASGVEGRYEQYF. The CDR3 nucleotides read TGTGCCAGCGGGGTTGAGGGGAGGTACGAGCAGTACTTC.

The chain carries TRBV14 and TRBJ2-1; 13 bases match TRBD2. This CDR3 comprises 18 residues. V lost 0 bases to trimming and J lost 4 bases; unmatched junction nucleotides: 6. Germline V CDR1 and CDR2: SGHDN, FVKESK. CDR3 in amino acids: CASSQEVGGLAGYNEQFF. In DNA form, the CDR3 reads TGTGCCAGCAGCCAAGAAGTGGGGGGACTAGCGGGATACAATGAGCAGTTCTTC. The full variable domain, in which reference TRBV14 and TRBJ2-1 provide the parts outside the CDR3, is EAGVTQFPSHSVIEKGQTVTLRCDPISGHDNLYWYRRVMGKEIKFLLHFVKESKQDESGMPNNRFLAERTGGTYSTLKVQPAELEDSGVYFCASSQEVGGLAGYNEQFFGPGTRLTVL.

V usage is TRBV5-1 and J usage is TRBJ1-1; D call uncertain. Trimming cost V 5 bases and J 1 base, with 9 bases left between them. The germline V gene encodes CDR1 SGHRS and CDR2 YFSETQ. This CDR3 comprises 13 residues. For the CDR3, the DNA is TGCGCCAGCAGTCCGACACCGAACACTGAAGCTTTCTTT. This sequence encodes CASSPTPNTEAFF.

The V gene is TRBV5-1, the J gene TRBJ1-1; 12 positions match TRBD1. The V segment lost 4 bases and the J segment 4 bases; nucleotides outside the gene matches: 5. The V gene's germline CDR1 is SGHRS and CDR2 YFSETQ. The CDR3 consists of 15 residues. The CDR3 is CASSILGQGATEAFF. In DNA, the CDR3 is TGCGCCAGCAGCATTCTGGGACAGGGGGCCACTGAAGCTTTCTTT.

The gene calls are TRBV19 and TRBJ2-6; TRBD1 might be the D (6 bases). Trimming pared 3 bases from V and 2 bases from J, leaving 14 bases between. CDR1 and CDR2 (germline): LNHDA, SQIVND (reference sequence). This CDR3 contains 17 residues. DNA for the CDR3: TGTGCCAGTAGTATCCAGGGGATCTTAGCTGGGGCCAACGTCCTGACTTTC. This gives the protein CASSIQGILAGANVLTF.

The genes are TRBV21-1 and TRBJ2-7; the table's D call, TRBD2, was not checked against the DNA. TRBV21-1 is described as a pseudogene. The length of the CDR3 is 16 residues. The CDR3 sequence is CASSKGSLADSYEQYF. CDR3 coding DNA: TGTGCCAGCAGCAAAGGGTCACTCGCGGACTCCTACGAGCAGTACTTC.

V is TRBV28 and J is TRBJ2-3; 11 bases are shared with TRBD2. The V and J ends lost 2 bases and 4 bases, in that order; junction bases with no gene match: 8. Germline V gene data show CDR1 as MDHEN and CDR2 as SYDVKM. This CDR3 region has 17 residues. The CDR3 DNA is TGTGCCAGCAGTTTAGAGACGACTAGCGGGAAACCAGATACGCAGTATTTT. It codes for CASSLETTSGKPDTQYF. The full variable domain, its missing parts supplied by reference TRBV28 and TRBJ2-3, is DVKVTQSSRYLVKRTGEKVFLECVQDMDHENMFWYRQDPGLGLRLIYFSYDVKMKEKGDIPEGYSVSREKKERFSLILESASTNQTSMYLCASSLETTSGKPDTQYFGPGTRLTVL.

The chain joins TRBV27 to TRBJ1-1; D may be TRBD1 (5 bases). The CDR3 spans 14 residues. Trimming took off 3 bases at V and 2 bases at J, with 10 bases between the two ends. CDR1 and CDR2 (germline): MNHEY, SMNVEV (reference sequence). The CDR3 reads CASSFDRLNTEAFF. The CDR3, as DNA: TGTGCCAGCAGTTTTGACAGACTTAACACTGAAGCTTTCTTT.

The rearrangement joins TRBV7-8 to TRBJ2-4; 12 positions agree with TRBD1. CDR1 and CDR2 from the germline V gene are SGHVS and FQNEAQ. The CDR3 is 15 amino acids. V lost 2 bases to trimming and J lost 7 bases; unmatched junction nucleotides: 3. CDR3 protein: CASSLIGTGGNIQYF. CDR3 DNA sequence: TGTGCCAGCAGCTTAATCGGGACAGGGGGCAACATTCAGTACTTC.

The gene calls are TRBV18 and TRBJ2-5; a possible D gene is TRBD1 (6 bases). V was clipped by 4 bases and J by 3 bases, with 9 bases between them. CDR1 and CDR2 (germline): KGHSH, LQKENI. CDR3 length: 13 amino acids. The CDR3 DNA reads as TGTGCCAGCTCACGGCGACAGGAAGAGACCCAGTACTTC. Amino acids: CASSRRQEETQYF.